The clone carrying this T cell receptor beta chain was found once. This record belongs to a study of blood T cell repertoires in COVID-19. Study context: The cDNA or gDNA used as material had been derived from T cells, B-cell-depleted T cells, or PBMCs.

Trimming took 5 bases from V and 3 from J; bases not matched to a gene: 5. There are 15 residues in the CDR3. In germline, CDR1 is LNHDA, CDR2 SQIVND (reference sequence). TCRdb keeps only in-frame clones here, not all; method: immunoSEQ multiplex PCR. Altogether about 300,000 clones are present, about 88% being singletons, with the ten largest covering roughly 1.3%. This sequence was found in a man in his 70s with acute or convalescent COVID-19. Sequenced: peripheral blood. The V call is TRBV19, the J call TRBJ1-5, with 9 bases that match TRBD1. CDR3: CASSGGQGVNQPQHF. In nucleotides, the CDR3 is TGTGCCAGTAGTGGGGGACAGGGCGTCAATCAGCCCCAGCATTTT.